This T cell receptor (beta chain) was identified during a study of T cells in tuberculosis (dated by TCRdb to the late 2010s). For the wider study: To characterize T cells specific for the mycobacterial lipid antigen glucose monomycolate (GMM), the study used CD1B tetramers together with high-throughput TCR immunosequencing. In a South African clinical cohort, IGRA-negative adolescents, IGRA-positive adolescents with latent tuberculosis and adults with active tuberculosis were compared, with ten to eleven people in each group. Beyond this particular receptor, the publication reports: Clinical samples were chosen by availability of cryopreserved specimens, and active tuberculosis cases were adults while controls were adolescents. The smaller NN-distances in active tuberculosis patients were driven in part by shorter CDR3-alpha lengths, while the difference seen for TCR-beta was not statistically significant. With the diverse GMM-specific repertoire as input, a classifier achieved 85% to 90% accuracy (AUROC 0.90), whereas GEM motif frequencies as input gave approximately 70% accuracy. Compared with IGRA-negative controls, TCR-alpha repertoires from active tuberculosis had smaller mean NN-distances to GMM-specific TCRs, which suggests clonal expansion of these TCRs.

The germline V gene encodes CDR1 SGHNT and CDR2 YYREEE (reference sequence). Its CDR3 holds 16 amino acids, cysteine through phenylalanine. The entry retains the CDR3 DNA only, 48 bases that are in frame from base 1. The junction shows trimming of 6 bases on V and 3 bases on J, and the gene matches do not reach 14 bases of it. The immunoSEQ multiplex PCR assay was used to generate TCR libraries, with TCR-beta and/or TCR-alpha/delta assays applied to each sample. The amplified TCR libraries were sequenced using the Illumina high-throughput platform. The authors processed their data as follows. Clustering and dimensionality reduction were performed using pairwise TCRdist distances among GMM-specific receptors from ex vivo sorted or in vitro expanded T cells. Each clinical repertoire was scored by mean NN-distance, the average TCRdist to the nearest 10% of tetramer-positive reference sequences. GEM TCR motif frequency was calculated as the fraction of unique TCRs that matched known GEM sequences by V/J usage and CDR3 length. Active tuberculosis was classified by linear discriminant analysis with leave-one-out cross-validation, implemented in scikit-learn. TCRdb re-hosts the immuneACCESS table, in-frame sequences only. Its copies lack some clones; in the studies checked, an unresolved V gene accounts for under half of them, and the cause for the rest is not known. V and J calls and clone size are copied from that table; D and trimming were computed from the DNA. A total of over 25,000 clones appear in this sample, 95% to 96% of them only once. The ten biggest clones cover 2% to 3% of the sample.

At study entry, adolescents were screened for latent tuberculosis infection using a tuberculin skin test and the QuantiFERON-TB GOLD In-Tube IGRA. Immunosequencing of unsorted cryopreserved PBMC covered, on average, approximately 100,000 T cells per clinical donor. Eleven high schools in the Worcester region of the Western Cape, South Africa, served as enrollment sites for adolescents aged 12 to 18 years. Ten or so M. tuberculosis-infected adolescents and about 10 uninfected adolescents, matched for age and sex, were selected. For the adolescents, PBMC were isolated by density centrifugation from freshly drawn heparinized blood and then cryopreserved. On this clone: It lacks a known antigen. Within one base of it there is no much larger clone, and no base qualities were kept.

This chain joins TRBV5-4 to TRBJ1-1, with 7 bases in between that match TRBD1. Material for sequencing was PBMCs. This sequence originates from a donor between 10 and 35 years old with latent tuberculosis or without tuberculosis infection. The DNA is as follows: TGTGCCAGCATCCCTACAGGGGCGGCCTTGGACACTGAAGCTTTCTTT. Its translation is CASIPTGAALDTEAFF.